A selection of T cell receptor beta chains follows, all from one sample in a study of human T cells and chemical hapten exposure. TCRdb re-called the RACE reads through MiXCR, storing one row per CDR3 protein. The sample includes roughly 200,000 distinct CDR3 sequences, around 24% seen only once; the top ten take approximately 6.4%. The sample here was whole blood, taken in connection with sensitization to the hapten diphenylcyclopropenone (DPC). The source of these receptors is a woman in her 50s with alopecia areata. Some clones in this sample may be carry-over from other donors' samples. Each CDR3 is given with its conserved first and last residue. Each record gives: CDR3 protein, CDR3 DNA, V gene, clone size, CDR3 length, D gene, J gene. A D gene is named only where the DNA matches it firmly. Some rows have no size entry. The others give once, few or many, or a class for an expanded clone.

CDR3: CASSHGTRGFQETQYF
DNA: TGTGCCAGCAGCCACGGGACTAGAGGTTTCCAAGAGACCCAGTACTTC
V: TRBV3-1
size: many
length: 16
D: TRBD2
J: TRBJ2-5

CDR3: CASSLWTTGGFSGANVLTF
DNA: TGCGCCAGCAGCTTGTGGACTACAGGGGGGTTCTCTGGGGCCAACGTCCTGACTTTC
V: TRBV5-1
size: few
length: 19
D: TRBD1
J: TRBJ2-6

CDR3: CASSPRTAYGYTF
DNA: TGTGCCAGCAGTCCCCGGACAGCCTATGGCTACACCTTC
V: TRBV6-6
size: few
length: 13
D: NA
J: TRBJ1-2

CDR3: CASSKQLGMNTEAFF
DNA: TGCGCCAGCAGCAAGCAGTTGGGGATGAACACTGAAGCTTTCTTT
V: TRBV5-1
size: few
length: 15
D: NA
J: TRBJ1-1

CDR3: CASSLGGGGSYEQYF
DNA: TGTGCCAGCAGTTTGGGGGGAGGGGGCTCCTACGAGCAGTACTTC
V: TRBV12-3/TRBV12-4
size: NA
length: 15
D: NA
J: TRBJ2-7

CDR3: CASSHAGGQGPNQPQHF
DNA: TGTGCCAGCAGCCACGCGGGTGGACAGGGTCCTAATCAGCCCCAGCATTTT
V: TRBV11-2
size: few
length: 17
D: TRBD1
J: TRBJ1-5

CDR3: CSARPYTGIPYEQYF
DNA: TGCAGTGCTAGACCCTACACAGGGATTCCCTACGAGCAGTACTTC
V: TRBV20-1
size: few
length: 15
D: NA
J: TRBJ2-7

CDR3: CASTRSLSGPPLQQYF
DNA: TGTGCCAGCACGCGGAGCCTTTCAGGACCCCCTCTACAGCAGTACTTC
V: TRBV6-5
size: few
length: 16
D: NA
J: TRBJ2-7

CDR3: CASSLQYEQYF
DNA: TGTGCCAGCAGTCTGCAGTACGAGCAGTACTTC
V: TRBV12-3/TRBV12-4
size: few
length: 11
D: NA
J: TRBJ2-7

CDR3: CASSSAGQGGSLHF
DNA: TGTGCCAGCAGCTCAGCCGGACAGGGAGGCTCCCTCCACTTT
V: TRBV7-2
size: NA
length: 14
D: TRBD1
J: TRBJ1-6

CDR3: CASSQEIGHNTGELFF
DNA: TGTGCCAGCAGCCAAGAGATCGGACATAACACCGGGGAGCTGTTTTTT
V: TRBV3-1
size: NA
length: 16
D: NA
J: TRBJ2-2

CDR3: CSVRVPFTDTQYF
DNA: TGCAGCGTGAGGGTTCCTTTCACAGATACGCAGTATTTT
V: TRBV29-1
size: NA
length: 13
D: NA
J: TRBJ2-3

CDR3: CSAVGQLDTGELFF
DNA: TGCAGTGCCGTGGGACAGTTAGACACCGGGGAGCTGTTTTTT
V: TRBV20-1
size: few
length: 14
D: TRBD1
J: TRBJ2-2

CDR3: CATMSVSNEQFF
DNA: TGTGCCACCATGAGCGTGTCCAATGAGCAGTTCTTC
V: TRBV24-1
size: many
length: 12
D: NA
J: TRBJ2-1

CDR3: CASSQGSGSAYEQYF
DNA: TGTGCCAGCAGCCAAGGGAGCGGGAGCGCATACGAGCAGTACTTC
V: TRBV3-1
size: NA
length: 15
D: TRBD2
J: TRBJ2-7

CDR3: CSARDSGEIRNTIYF
DNA: TGCAGTGCTAGAGATTCAGGGGAAATAAGAAACACCATATATTTT
V: TRBV20-1
size: NA
length: 15
D: NA
J: TRBJ1-3

CDR3: CASSKKEMVNTEAFF
DNA: TGTGCCAGCAGCAAAAAAGAAATGGTTAACACTGAAGCTTTCTTT
V: TRBV21-1
size: NA
length: 15
D: NA
J: TRBJ1-1

CDR3: CASSLAHGSYNGQFF
DNA: TGTGCCAGCAGCTTAGCGCACGGCTCCTACAATGGGCAGTTCTTC
V: TRBV7-2
size: NA
length: 15
D: NA
J: TRBJ2-1

CDR3: CASSPGQKGNEQYF
DNA: TGCGCCAGCAGCCCGGGACAAAAGGGGAACGAGCAGTACTTC
V: TRBV5-1
size: NA
length: 14
D: NA
J: TRBJ2-7

CDR3: CASRSSPVSSYNEQFF
DNA: TGTGCCAGCCGTTCGTCCCCGGTTAGCTCCTACAATGAGCAGTTCTTC
V: TRBV2
size: few
length: 16
D: NA
J: TRBJ2-1

CDR3: CSAEVGGHGEAFF
DNA: TGCAGCGCTGAAGTGGGGGGGCATGGTGAAGCTTTCTTT
V: TRBV29-1
size: few
length: 13
D: NA
J: TRBJ1-1

CDR3: CASSYQGVNQPQHF
DNA: TGTGCCAGCAGTTACCAGGGGGTGAATCAGCCCCAGCATTTT
V: TRBV6-5
size: NA
length: 14
D: TRBD1
J: TRBJ1-5

CDR3: CASSFLLGAGEKLFF
DNA: TGTGCCAGCAGTTTCCTATTGGGTGCAGGCGAAAAACTGTTTTTT
V: TRBV12-3/TRBV12-4
size: NA
length: 15
D: NA
J: TRBJ1-4

CDR3: CASSPAWGRAVYEQYF
DNA: TGTGCCAGCAGCCCGGCGTGGGGCAGAGCAGTCTACGAGCAGTACTTC
V: TRBV7-6
size: NA
length: 16
D: NA
J: TRBJ2-7

CDR3: CSVGTRTNTGELFF
DNA: TGCAGCGTTGGTACTAGAACGAACACCGGGGAGCTGTTTTTT
V: TRBV29-1
size: few
length: 14
D: NA
J: TRBJ2-2

CDR3: CSVDPGLAGGVYNEQFF
DNA: TGCAGCGTTGACCCGGGACTAGCGGGAGGGGTCTACAATGAGCAGTTCTTC
V: TRBV29-1
size: NA
length: 17
D: TRBD2
J: TRBJ2-1

CDR3: CSVRQGQETQYF
DNA: TGCAGCGTGAGACAGGGCCAAGAGACCCAGTACTTC
V: TRBV29-1
size: many
length: 12
D: TRBD1
J: TRBJ2-5

CDR3: CSVLPHAGLTEAFF
DNA: TGCAGCGTCTTACCCCACGCTGGGTTGACTGAAGCTTTCTTT
V: TRBV29-1
size: few
length: 14
D: NA
J: TRBJ1-1

CDR3: CASSLEGISNYGYTF
DNA: TGCGCCAGCAGCTTGGAAGGCATAAGCAACTATGGCTACACCTTC
V: TRBV5-1
size: many
length: 15
D: NA
J: TRBJ1-2

CDR3: CASSLRGDSVFNEQFF
DNA: TGTGCCAGCAGCTTAAGGGGGGACTCCGTTTTCAATGAGCAGTTCTTC
V: TRBV7-9
size: many
length: 16
D: NA
J: TRBJ2-1

CDR3: CATSTIQAGGTDTQYF
DNA: TGTGCCACCAGCACTATTCAGGCGGGAGGGACAGATACGCAGTATTTT
V: TRBV15
size: NA
length: 16
D: TRBD2
J: TRBJ2-3

CDR3: CASSPPSGGSGTDTQYF
DNA: TGTGCCAGCAGCCCTCCCAGTGGGGGGAGTGGCACAGATACGCAGTATTTT
V: TRBV7-6
size: few
length: 17
D: NA
J: TRBJ2-3

CDR3: CASREGYTDTQYF
DNA: TGCGCCAGCAGGGAAGGATACACAGATACGCAGTATTTT
V: TRBV5-1
size: few
length: 13
D: NA
J: TRBJ2-3

CDR3: CASSLPGQVNEQFF
DNA: TGTGCCAGCAGTCTACCGGGACAGGTCAATGAGCAGTTCTTC
V: TRBV3-1
size: few
length: 14
D: TRBD1
J: TRBJ2-1

CDR3: CSVGRLAGRTGELFF
DNA: TGCAGCGTTGGTCGCCTAGCGGGAAGGACCGGGGAGCTGTTTTTT
V: TRBV29-1
size: NA
length: 15
D: TRBD2
J: TRBJ2-2

CDR3: CASNPGQPNQPQHF
DNA: TGTGCCAGTAACCCGGGACAGCCCAATCAGCCCCAGCATTTT
V: TRBV19
size: few
length: 14
D: TRBD1
J: TRBJ1-5

CDR3: CSADETGDEQFF
DNA: TGCAGCGCCGATGAGACAGGGGATGAGCAGTTCTTC
V: TRBV29-1
size: NA
length: 12
D: TRBD1
J: TRBJ2-1

CDR3: CASSVGDMSQYF
DNA: TGTGCCAGCAGCGTAGGGGACATGTCCCAGTATTTT
V: TRBV9
size: NA
length: 12
D: NA
J: TRBJ2-3

CDR3: CASGLELSLTSSYNEQFF
DNA: TGTGCTAGTGGTTTGGAACTCAGTCTGACTAGCTCCTACAATGAGCAGTTCTTC
V: TRBV12-5
size: few
length: 18
D: NA
J: TRBJ2-1

CDR3: CAISEESGIGGTQYF
DNA: TGTGCCATCAGTGAGGAGAGCGGGATTGGAGGGACCCAGTACTTC
V: TRBV10-3
size: few
length: 15
D: TRBD2
J: TRBJ2-5

CDR3: CASSLLLRGTQYF
DNA: TGTGCCAGCAGCCTACTCTTGAGGGGGACGCAGTATTTT
V: TRBV7-2
size: NA
length: 13
D: NA
J: TRBJ2-3

CDR3: CSARGYLGAVGGYGYTF
DNA: TGCAGTGCTAGGGGTTATCTGGGGGCGGTCGGAGGCTATGGCTACACCTTC
V: TRBV20-1
size: NA
length: 17
D: NA
J: TRBJ1-2

CDR3: CASSLEGLAEEQYF
DNA: TGTGCCAGCAGCTTAGAGGGACTAGCGGAAGAGCAGTACTTC
V: TRBV13
size: few
length: 14
D: TRBD2
J: TRBJ2-7

CDR3: CASSLVAGLASAFEQFF
DNA: TGTGCCAGCAGCTTAGTGGCAGGGCTAGCCTCGGCTTTCGAGCAGTTCTTC
V: TRBV7-9
size: NA
length: 17
D: NA
J: TRBJ2-1

CDR3: CSARVTYEQYF
DNA: TGCAGTGCTAGAGTGACCTACGAGCAGTACTTC
V: TRBV20-1
size: NA
length: 11
D: NA
J: TRBJ2-7

CDR3: CSARVGRNEQYF
DNA: TGCAGTGCTAGAGTGGGCAGAAACGAGCAGTACTTC
V: TRBV20-1
size: NA
length: 12
D: NA
J: TRBJ2-7